One TCR beta chain is described in this entry. The antigen is not known. V was pared by 5 bases and J by 0 bases, with 15 bases between. CDR3 length equals 16 residues. Germline V gene data show CDR1 as SGHNT and CDR2 as YYREEE (reference sequence). The data were taken from a study of lymphopenia after photon versus proton radiotherapy. Whole-study results and caveats: Oligoclonal CD8+ Temra expansion after nadir drove photon patients' diversity drop. Under photons, naive T cells and diversity fell while effector/memory populations rose. Authors raise, but do not show, better survival with proton therapy. A bigger post-nadir fall in TCR diversity correlated inversely with survival time in deceased patients.

TCRdb's table, derived via immunoSEQ multiplex PCR, lists solely in-frame clones and lacks some. Of fewer than 50,000 clones in the sample, less than 90% were seen once. The starting material was peripheral blood, obtained from a patient treated with photon-based radiotherapy. V and J are TRBV5-4 and TRBJ2-1; tentative D call: TRBD1 (6 bases). This clonotype was obtained from a man aged 40-49 years with gastric cancer. CDR3: CASRGEQGSSYNEQFF. CDR3 in DNA: TGTGCCAGCAGGGGTGAGCAGGGGAGCTCCTACAATGAGCAGTTCTTC.